Listed below are T cell receptor beta chains from one sample, sequenced in a study of cytomegalovirus exposure and HLA in healthy donors. TCRdb keeps only in-frame clones here, not all; method: immunoSEQ multiplex PCR. Of 100,000 or so clones in the sample, about four fifths were seen once. The sequenced sample consisted of PBMCs. The receptors originated from a man aged 25 to 40 in good health and CMV-seropositive. The CDR3 runs from the conserved cysteine through the conserved F or W. A D gene is named only where the DNA matches it firmly. Expanded clones get a size class; other rows say once, few or many, or leave the size out.

TRBV7-2	.	TRBJ1-1	.	TGTGCCAGCAGCTTATTCGGGAACACTGAAGCTTTCTTT	CASSLFGNTEAFF
TRBV27	.	TRBJ2-3	.	TGTGCCAGCAAGGGAAGTCCACTTTCCCCTGCCCGGAGGGCAGATACGCAGTATTTT	CASKGSPLSPARRADTQYF
TRBV5-1	TRBD1	TRBJ2-2	.	TGCGCCAGCAGCTTGGAGACAGGGGTCCCCGGGGAGCTGTTTTTT	CASSLETGVPGELFF
TRBV5-4	.	TRBJ2-5	.	TGTGCCAGCAGCCCTCAGGGGCGTCAAGAGACCCAGTACTTC	CASSPQGRQETQYF
TRBV28	.	TRBJ2-7	.	TGTGCCAGCACCCCCTCCCTAGTCTACGAGCAGTACTTC	CASTPSLVYEQYF
TRBV28	TRBD2	TRBJ2-3	.	TGTGCCAGCAGTCCACCGGGACTAGCGGGTTCCGTTGATGGTACGCAGTATTTT	CASSPPGLAGSVDGTQYF
TRBV29-1	.	TRBJ2-3	.	TGCAGCGTTGTTGAACCGGTCATAGATACGCAGTATTTT	CSVVEPVIDTQYF
TRBV12-5	.	TRBJ1-5	.	TGTGCTAGTGGTTTAGACCGCGGGGTCCAGCATTTT	CASGLDRGVQHF
TRBV30	TRBD2	TRBJ2-2	.	TGTGCCTGGAGTGTAGGGGGACTAGCGGGAGAGAACACCGGGGAGCTGTTTTTT	CAWSVGGLAGENTGELFF
TRBV9	.	TRBJ1-2	.	TGTGCCAGCAGCGTAGGAGGACAAATACAGGGCTACACCTTC	CASSVGGQIQGYTF
TRBV6-5	.	TRBJ2-2	.	TGTGCCAGCGGGGGACTGGAGAACACCGGGGAGCTGTTTTTT	CASGGLENTGELFF
TRBV28	TRBD1	TRBJ1-4	once	TGTGCCAGCAGTTTGCCCGGCCAGGGGGATGAAAAACTGTTTTTT	CASSLPGQGDEKLFF
TRBV13	.	TRBJ2-1	.	TGTGCCAGCAGCTTAGGCGTTGAGCAGTTCTTC	CASSLGVEQFF
TRBV7-8	.	TRBJ1-1	.	TGTGCCAGCAGCGACAATTATGTCGACGCTGAAGCTTTCTTT	CASSDNYVDAEAFF
TRBV9	TRBD1	TRBJ2-3	.	TGTGCCAGCAGCCTCCGTCAGGGGGCTGGGCAAGATACGCAGTATTTT	CASSLRQGAGQDTQYF
TRBV6-6	TRBD2	TRBJ2-1	.	TGTGCCAGCAGTGCGCTACTAGCGGGAGGGTTTGGTTGGGAGTTCTTC	CASSALLAGGFGWEFF
TRBV7-9	.	TRBJ2-2	.	TGTGCCAGCAGCGCGGGATTAACTTTCGGGGAGCTGTTTTTT	CASSAGLTFGELFF
TRBV14	TRBD1	TRBJ1-1	few	TGTGCCAGCAGCCAAAACACAGGGGCGATTGAAGCTTTCTTT	CASSQNTGAIEAFF
TRBV5-1	.	TRBJ1-6	.	TGCGCCAGCAGCTTGGACGGGGGAATGAATTCACCCCTCCACTTT	CASSLDGGMNSPLHF
TRBV6-1	TRBD1	TRBJ2-2	.	TGTGCCAGCAGTGACATAACAGGGGCCGGGGAGCTGTTTTTT	CASSDITGAGELFF
TRBV28	TRBD1	TRBJ1-5	.	TGTGCCAGCAGTCGGCCGGGACAGGGCGGGCAGCCCCAGCATTTT	CASSRPGQGGQPQHF
TRBV29-1	TRBD1	TRBJ2-7	.	TGCAGCACCAGACAGGGGGCCTACGAGCAGTACTTC	CSTRQGAYEQYF
TRBV7-2	TRBD2	TRBJ2-3	.	TGTGCCAGCAGCCCTAGCGGAGCGAACACAGATACGCAGTATTTT	CASSPSGANTDTQYF
TRBV18	TRBD1	TRBJ1-3	.	TGTGCCAGCTCACGCGAGACAGGGTCTGGAAACACCATATATTTT	CASSRETGSGNTIYF